A selection of T cell receptor beta chains follows, all from one sample in a study of Tregs in tolerant kidney transplant recipients. Profiled with immunoSEQ multiplex PCR; TCRdb holds only in-frame clones, not every one. The repertoire holds about 240,000 clones, approximately 83% seen once, with over 0.5% in the top ten. Sequenced input: CD4+ T cells from blood. These receptors all come from a human donor in good health. CDR3s include the opening cysteine and the closing phenylalanine or tryptophan. Each record gives: clone size, V gene, D gene, CDR3 protein. A D gene is named only where the DNA matches it firmly. Where a row states a size, it is once, few, many or the class of an expanded clone; other rows omit it.

. TRBV6-1 . CASSEGWGERETQYF
. TRBV19 TRBD2 CASSTGLAGTGEQYF
once TRBV5-6 . CASSLAGAAVAQYF
once TRBV14 . CASSHRWLADSSYEQYF
. TRBV4-1 . CASSQVPRAHYEQYF
. TRBV5-1 . CASSLGDTQETQYF
. TRBV16 TRBD1 CASSRQGRDYGYTF
. TRBV9 TRBD1 CASSFRGQDTGELFF
once TRBV6-1 . CASSEVAGWTQYF
. TRBV9 . CASSLTYSGQETQYF
once TRBV19 . CASSMRSAQVAIGYTF
. TRBV2 . CASRLTGGRDTGELFF
. TRBV30 . CAWSPRGANGYTF
. TRBV30 . CAGTPGTGTIYF
. TRBV7-8 . CASGDLFPNEQFF
. TRBV5-1 . CASSWEGEGEQYF
. TRBV6-4 . CASSRDNYGYTF
. TRBV18 . CASSPSRTEKQGGYTF
. TRBV6-5 TRBD1 CASSGDRGFYNEQFF
. TRBV7-2 . CASSTPLAGPHNEQFF
. TRBV7-6 TRBD1 CASSLAQGEGEQYF
once TRBV7-3 . CASSPRHNSYEQYF
. TRBV19 TRBD1 CASSHRGTGELFF
. TRBV6-6 TRBD1 CASSFRTGGRNQPQHF
. TRBV29-1 TRBD1 CSGDRGLTDTQYF
. TRBV10-2 TRBD2 CASRTSGTSQGPYF
. TRBV30 TRBD1 CAWSLDRAVHNEQFF
few TRBV18 TRBD1 CASCAGTADEKLFF
. TRBV9 . CASSKGVTEAFF
. TRBV4-1 . CASSQEARQGGDTQYF
. TRBV5-6 TRBD1 CASSTGGYGYTF
. TRBV15 TRBD1 CATSRGTRTGKDEKLFF
few TRBV6-1 . CASSEARRAGANVLTF
. TRBV28 . CASRRDTLFGYTF
. TRBV30 . CAWSVNTGELFF
. TRBV6-5 . CASSYRGSADGYTF
once TRBV5-6 . CASSNYSGTGELFF
. TRBV15 . CATSRGTGFNYGYTF
. TRBV6-6 . CASSSGNGYTF
. TRBV19 . CASTRYSGSYNEQFF
once TRBV6-5 . CASSYSNRPNTEAFF
. TRBV25-1 TRBD1 CASQEIGTGRTEAFF
few TRBV11-3 . CASSYTPGLRSYEQYF
few TRBV5-1 TRBD1 CASSTGQGGNQPQHF
once TRBV5-1 . CASSLEGFFTDTQYF
. TRBV5-6 . CASSLLRTDGYTF
once TRBV29-1 . CSVDFGGGSSYEQYF
. TRBV10-2 . CASRPRTVPGPERPQHF
. TRBV18 TRBD1 CASSGGTGTHQPQHF
. TRBV19 . CASSTAGLSSYEQYF
. TRBV6-1 . CASHSRDGSSYEQYF
. TRBV7-6 . CASSLGSAVYNEQFF
. TRBV18 TRBD2 CASSPTSGGTYEQYF
. TRBV15 . CATSRKTGTEAFF